Presented here are 26 T cell receptor beta chains from one specimen sequenced in a study of cytomegalovirus exposure and HLA in healthy donors. Both 60 Vbeta primers and 13 Jbeta primers went into the PCR. Data came from immunoSEQ multiplex PCR; TCRdb stores just in-frame clones and leaves some out. Counted here are 150,000 to 200,000 clones, over 70% occurring once; the ten biggest clones make up around 3%. The material sequenced was PBMCs. The receptor source for this set is a woman in her forties or fifties in good health and CMV-seropositive.

The DNA of the CDR3 is TGTGCCAGCAGCTTGGCTGGGGCCAGCCTTATGACCTACACCTTC. Translating it yields CASSLAGASLMTYTF. The chain carries TRBV11-2 and TRBJ1-2; perhaps TRBD1 as D (5 bases). This CDR3 comprises 15 residues. Germline CDR1 SGHAT, CDR2 FQNNGV. Trimming shortened V by 3 bases and J by 10 bases, and 21 bases separated the two germline ends.

This sequence joins TRBV5-4 and TRBJ2-7, with 7 nucleotides matching TRBD2. J lost 5 bases, V lost 5 bases, and 13 bases had no gene match. The CDR3 has 15 amino acids. From germline, CDR1 is SGHNT and CDR2 YYREEE (reference sequence). The CDR3 sequence is CASSLWGGGFDEQYF. The CDR3 nucleotides are TGTGCCAGCAGTCTTTGGGGCGGGGGATTCGACGAGCAGTACTTC.

The V gene is TRBV2, the J gene TRBJ2-2; 12 nucleotides match TRBD2. CDR1 and CDR2 (germline): SNHLY, FYNNEI. Unmatched junction bases numbered 1, after V lost 6 bases and J lost 5 bases. This CDR3 spans 14 amino acids. The chain's CDR3 is CASSGLAGTGELFF. CDR3 nucleotides: TGTGCCAGCAGCGGACTAGCGGGGACCGGGGAGCTGTTTTTT. The whole variable domain, remainder taken from reference TRBV2 and TRBJ2-2, is EPEVTQTPSHQVTQMGQEVILRCVPISNHLYFYWYRQILGQKVEFLVSFYNNEISEKSEIFDDQFSVERPDGSNFTLKIRSTKLEDSAMYFCASSGLAGTGELFFGEGSRLTVL.

This chain joins TRBV27 and TRBJ2-7; 8 bases fit TRBD2. This CDR3 is 13 amino acids long. Germline lookup yields CDR1 MNHEY and CDR2 SMNVEV (reference sequence). Trimming cost V 7 bases and J 3 bases; bases outside gene matches: 5. CDR3 coding DNA: TGTGCCAGCAAATTGAGCGGGGGCTACGAGCAGTACTTC. This sequence encodes CASKLSGGYEQYF.

V and J are TRBV6-1 and TRBJ2-4; a possible D gene is TRBD1 (6 bases). The CDR3 has 13 residues. V gave up 4 bases and J gave up 4 bases, with 8 bases separating them. Germline CDR1 MNHNS, CDR2 SASEGT. CDR3 bases: TGTGCCAGCAGTGGGACAGATAAAAACATTCAGTACTTC. Translating gives CASSGTDKNIQYF.

Only one count was recorded for this clone. The chain uses TRBV7-2 and TRBJ2-7, with D unclear. The CDR3 consists of 13 residues. The germline CDR1 and CDR2 sequences are SGHTA and FQGNSA. V lost 4 bases to trimming and J lost 0 bases, with 7 bases between them. This chain's CDR3 is CASSSHSSYEQYF. For the CDR3, the DNA is TGTGCCAGCAGCTCCCATAGCTCCTACGAGCAGTACTTC. The full variable domain, in which reference TRBV7-2 and TRBJ2-7 provide the parts outside the CDR3, is GAGVSQSPSNKVTEKGKDVELRCDPISGHTALYWYRQSLGQGLEFLIYFQGNSAPDKSGLPSDRFSAERTGGSVSTLTIQRTQQEDSAVYLCASSSHSSYEQYFGPGTRLTVT.

This clone was counted between two and nine times. The V and J genes are TRBV6-1 and TRBJ1-4; D gene unclear. Germline V gene sequence: CDR1 MNHNS, CDR2 SASEGT. The germline V and J ends were trimmed by 3 bases and 5 bases, with 7 bases remaining between them. This CDR3 is 13 amino acids long. CDR3 sequence (DNA): TGTGCCAGCAGTGACTGGCAGAATGAAAAACTGTTTTTT. This codes for CASSDWQNEKLFF.

J is TRBJ1-6 and V is TRBV7-9, with a tentative D call TRBD1 (5 bases). Deletions cut 4 bases from V and 5 bases from J, with 9 bases between. CDR3 size: 14 residues. Germline loops: CDR1 SEHNR, CDR2 FQNEAQ (reference sequence). CDR3 region: CASSSTVNNSPLHF. The CDR3 DNA reads as TGTGCCAGCAGCTCGACAGTAAATAATTCACCCCTCCACTTT. The variable domain in full, with the rest retrieved from reference TRBV7-9 and TRBJ1-6, is DTGVSQNPRHKITKRGQNVTFRCDPISEHNRLYWYRQTLGQGPEFLTYFQNEAQLEKSRLLSDRFSAERPKGSFSTLEIQRTEQGDSAMYLCASSSTVNNSPLHFGNGTRLTVT.

The rearrangement joins TRBV5-1 to TRBJ2-7; D unresolved. The CDR3 spans 14 residues. Germline V gene sequence: CDR1 SGHRS, CDR2 YFSETQ. Trimming left V 4 bases short and J 0 bases short, with 11 bases between. The CDR3 protein is CASSLDSYSYEQYF. DNA of the CDR3: TGCGCCAGCAGCCTCGACTCATACTCCTACGAGCAGTACTTC.

The J gene is TRBJ1-1, the V gene TRBV7-8; possible D gene TRBD1, 5 bases. The CDR3 extends over 15 amino acids. Trimming removed 3 bases at V and 0 bases at J, with 11 bases between. Germline V gene sequence: CDR1 SGHVS, CDR2 FQNEAQ. The DNA for the CDR3 is TGTGCCAGCAGCTTCACAGGCCTATTGAACACTGAAGCTTTCTTT. This sequence encodes CASSFTGLLNTEAFF. The full variable domain, rest sourced from reference TRBV7-8 and TRBJ1-1, is GAGVSQSPRYKVAKRGQDVALRCDPISGHVSLFWYQQALGQGPEFLTYFQNEAQLDKSGLPSDRFFAERPEGSVSTLKIQRTQQEDSAVYLCASSFTGLLNTEAFFGQGTRLTVV.

The rearrangement uses TRBV2 and TRBJ1-2, with 9 bases identical to TRBD1. Per the germline V gene, CDR1 is SNHLY and CDR2 is FYNNEI. V shed 7 bases, J shed 8 bases, and the junction held 8 bases outside the gene matches. The CDR3 sequence is 13 residues long. The CDR3 reads CASNRDRAWGYTF. The CDR3 nucleotides are TGTGCCAGCAATCGGGACAGGGCATGGGGCTACACCTTC. The full variable domain, in which reference TRBV2 and TRBJ1-2 provide the parts outside the CDR3, is EPEVTQTPSHQVTQMGQEVILRCVPISNHLYFYWYRQILGQKVEFLVSFYNNEISEKSEIFDDQFSVERPDGSNFTLKIRSTKLEDSAMYFCASNRDRAWGYTFGSGTRLTVV.

This clone was counted a few times. V and J are TRBV7-3 and TRBJ2-1, with 8 bases matching TRBD2. Germline-derived CDR1 and CDR2 are SGHTA and FQGTGA. This CDR3 comprises 17 residues. V dropped 0 bases and J dropped 7; count of bases not matched to a gene: 11. This CDR3 is CASSLTSGGLVRNEQFF. The CDR3 nucleotides are TGTGCCAGCAGCTTAACCAGCGGGGGTTTGGTTCGGAATGAGCAGTTCTTC. The whole variable domain, filled in from reference TRBV7-3 and TRBJ2-1, reads GAGVSQTPSNKVTEKGKYVELRCDPISGHTALYWYRQSLGQGPEFLIYFQGTGAADDSGLPNDRFFAVRPEGSVSTLKIQRTERGDSAVYLCASSLTSGGLVRNEQFFGPGTRLTVL.

V usage is TRBV10-3 and J usage is TRBJ2-2; a weak D match, TRBD2 (5 bases). CDR1 is ENHRY and CDR2 is SYGVKD in the germline V gene. The CDR3 covers 14 residues. V lost 3 bases and J 6 bases, leaving 11 bases between the germline ends. The CDR3 bases are TGTGCCATCAGTGATTATCGGGATCCCGGGGAGCTGTTTTTT. This translates into CAISDYRDPGELFF.

The CDR3 is CASINRGLKNTEAFF. The CDR3 nucleotides are TGTGCCAGCATCAACCGGGGACTTAAGAACACTGAAGCTTTCTTT. This chain joins TRBV6-5 and TRBJ1-1; possible D gene TRBD1, 5 bases. Trimming left V 7 bases short and J 1 base short, with 16 bases between. The CDR3 runs to 15 residues. Germline CDR1 reads MNHEY; CDR2 reads SVGAGI.

A few counts support this clone. This rearrangement joins TRBV6-5 to TRBJ2-7; 7 positions match TRBD2. Germline CDR1 and CDR2: MNHEY and SVGAGI. There are 14 residues in the CDR3. Trimming cost V 10 bases and J 4 bases; bases outside gene matches: 13. The CDR3 region is CATSDSGTIYEQYF. CDR3 DNA: TGTGCCACTTCGGATTCCGGGACTATTTACGAGCAGTACTTC.

The V call is TRBV30, the J call TRBJ2-3, with TRBD1 matching over 7 bases. This CDR3 is built from 16 residues. Germline lookup yields CDR1 GTSNPN and CDR2 SVGIG (reference sequence). J lost 0 bases, V lost 4 bases, and 10 bases had no gene match. CDR3 protein: CAWTKAQGESTDTQYF. CDR3 DNA sequence: TGTGCCTGGACAAAGGCCCAGGGGGAGAGCACAGATACGCAGTATTTT.

The chain recombines TRBV29-1 with TRBJ2-1; 7 nucleotides align to TRBD2. Trimming removed 2 bases from V and 8 bases from J; junction bases left unmatched: 0. The CDR3 loop spans 11 amino acids. CDR1 SQVTM and CDR2 ANQGSEA come from the germline V gene. CDR3 protein: CSVESGDEQFF. The CDR3 DNA is TGCAGCGTTGAAAGCGGGGATGAGCAGTTCTTC.

The J gene is TRBJ2-1, the V gene TRBV5-1; D perhaps matches TRBD1 (6 bases). CDR1 is SGHRS, CDR2 YFSETQ, per germline. The V end lost 3 bases, the J end lost 4 bases, and 17 bases lay between the germline ends. This CDR3 is 16 amino acids long. CDR3: CASSYLPQGRYNEQFF. For the CDR3, the DNA is TGCGCCAGCAGCTATTTGCCCCAGGGGCGATACAATGAGCAGTTCTTC.

The chain is built from TRBV5-6 and TRBJ2-3; 10 positions match TRBD1. Germline V gene data show CDR1 as SGHDT and CDR2 as YYEEEE. This CDR3 has 16 amino acids. The J segment lost 4 bases and the V segment lost 4 bases, leaving 9 bases of the junction unmatched. DNA of the CDR3: TGTGCCAGCAGCCCACTCGACAGGGGGCCGGCAGATACGCAGTATTTT. It specifies CASSPLDRGPADTQYF.

The chain has TRBV6-5 and TRBJ1-1; a weak D match, TRBD1 (5 bases). Trimming shortened V by 4 bases and J by 5 bases, and 20 bases separated the two germline ends. The CDR3 is 16 amino acids. The germline V gene has CDR1 MNHEY and CDR2 SVGAGI. Here the CDR3 DNA reads TGTGCCAGCAGTTCCTTCGATTCAGTCCGGGGGACTGAAGCTTTCTTT. It specifies CASSSFDSVRGTEAFF.

This clone was seen more than once but under ten times. Its ends do not fully match the called genes, so a read error is possible. V gene TRBV7-9 combines with J gene TRBJ2-1; D is possibly TRBD1 (6 bases). The CDR3 contains 12 residues. CDR1 SEHNR and CDR2 FQNEAQ come from the germline V gene (reference sequence). The CDR3 region has the DNA TGTTCCAGCAAGGGGGACTACAATGAGCAGTTCTTC. Amino acid sequence: CSSKGDYNEQFF. Full variable domain (rest looked up from reference TRBV7-9 and TRBJ2-1): DTGVSQNPRHKITKRGQNVTFRCDPISEHNRLYWYRQTLGQGPEFLTYFQNEAQLEKSRLLSDRFSAERPKGSFSTLEIQRTEQGDSAMYLCSSKGDYNEQFFGPGTRLTVL.

The chain employs TRBV5-1 and TRBJ2-1; tentative D call: TRBD2 (6 bases). Deletions cut 2 bases from V and 5 bases from J, with 14 bases between. The CDR3 runs 15 residues. The germline gives CDR1 SGHRS, CDR2 YFSETQ. CDR3 bases: TGCGCCAGCAGCTTCGGGGGTAGGGGAAACAATGAGCAGTTCTTC. This gives the protein CASSFGGRGNNEQFF.

The V and J genes are TRBV6-1 and TRBJ2-2, with 13 bases fitting TRBD2. Germline CDR1 and CDR2: MNHNS and SASEGT. CDR3 length: 15 amino acids. V dropped 6 bases and J dropped 7; count of bases not matched to a gene: 5. The CDR3 sequence is CASRSTSGGHGELFF. In DNA form, the CDR3 reads TGTGCCAGCAGATCGACTAGCGGGGGGCACGGGGAGCTGTTTTTT.

This clone showed up just a few times. The chain carries TRBV7-9 and TRBJ2-7, with D tentatively TRBD2 (5 bases). With 5 bases removed from V and 6 bases from J, the gap between germline ends came to 29 bases. Germline V lookup: CDR1 SEHNR, CDR2 FQNEAQ (reference sequence). The CDR3 spans 18 residues. The CDR3, as DNA: TGTGCCAGCAGCCCGGAGCGGTGGTTCCAGAGTAGAGTTAGCGAGCAGTACTTC. This encodes CASSPERWFQSRVSEQYF.

The chain has TRBV6-1 and TRBJ1-1, with a possible D match to TRBD1 (5 bases). V lost 2 bases and J 11 bases, leaving 15 bases between the germline ends. The germline V gene encodes CDR1 MNHNS and CDR2 SASEGT. This CDR3 is built from 13 residues. CDR3 loop: CASSETRRRGAFF. CDR3 DNA sequence: TGTGCCAGCAGTGAAACACGGAGGCGGGGGGCTTTCTTT.

This clone was observed once. This chain uses TRBV5-1 with TRBJ1-4; 8 nucleotides line up with TRBD1. The CDR3 runs 16 residues. CDR1 and CDR2 (germline): SGHRS, YFSETQ. The V and J ends lost 4 bases and 4 bases, in that order; junction bases with no gene match: 9. The CDR3 nucleotides are TGCGCCAGCAGCCCTCCGACAGGGGCAATTAATGAAAAACTGTTTTTT. It codes for CASSPPTGAINEKLFF.